The present T cell receptor beta chain was sequenced within a study of identical twins. Study conclusions and caveats: The presence of invariant MAIT and iNKT cells could partly confound analyses of zero-insertion sequences.

This clonotype was counted ten times or more. What it binds is not known. TCRdb recomputed calls from the 5' RACE reads with MiXCR, one row per CDR3 protein. The sample contains a few hundred thousand distinct CDR3 sequences, around 9% of which appear only once. The CDR3 contains 15 residues. In germline, CDR1 is MNHEY, CDR2 SVGAGI. Germline trimming cut 5 bases from V and 8 bases from J; bases unmatched to any gene: 9. The TCR was taken from a woman between 45 and 60 years old in good health. The sequenced material came from naive T cells sorted from blood. The chain recombines TRBV6-5 with TRBJ2-1; 10 nucleotides match TRBD2. The DNA of the CDR3 is TGTGCCAGCAGTGATAGCGGGAGGCTTTCATATGAGCAGTTCTTC. Amino acids: CASSDSGRLSYEQFF.